Presented here are 27 T cell receptor beta chains from one specimen sequenced in a study of T cell clonality in common variable immunodeficiency. Only in-frame clones appear in the TCRdb table, and some are missing; sequencing was by immunoSEQ multiplex PCR. The sample contains about 37,000 clones, none of them singletons. Sequencing was performed on peripheral blood mononuclear cells. All receptors derive from a person aged 18 to 75 in good health.

This clone has at least ten counts. The read terminates 3 residues before the CDR3 end, so the remaining end is supplied by the germline J gene. This chain uses TRBV12-3 or TRBV12-4 with TRBJ2-1; 8 bases are a match to TRBD2. The CDR3 totals 16 residues. V shed 3 bases, J shed 3 bases, and the junction held 7 bases outside the gene matches. CDR3 region: CASSFFSGIIYNEQFF. The CDR3 bases that were read are TGTGCCAGCAGTTTCTTTAGCGGGATTATCTACAATGAG.

This clone showed up many times. The CDR3 is cut off 3 residues early in the read; its end comes from the germline J gene. This chain connects TRBV15 to TRBJ2-5; no firm D call. The germline CDR1 and CDR2 sequences are LNHNV and YYDKDF (reference sequence). The CDR3 is 15 residues long. V was cut by 1 base and J by 2 bases, with 11 bases left in between. The CDR3 loop is CATSRVPQLQETQYF. The CDR3 bases that were read are TGTGCCACCAGCAGAGTACCACAGCTGCAAGAGACC.

The table lists this clone with many counts. The read halts 3 residues ahead of the CDR3 end, with the missing end drawn from the germline J gene. This rearrangement joins TRBV11-2 to TRBJ2-1, with D unresolved. V dropped 2 bases and J dropped 5 bases, with 10 bases sitting between them. Germline CDR1 reads SGHAT; CDR2 reads FQNNGV. The CDR3 extends over 14 amino acids. This CDR3 is CASSLLPSDNEQFF. CDR3 bases read: TGTGCCAGCAGCTTATTACCTAGTGACAATGAG.

This clone was recorded at least ten times. The CDR3 goes on 3 residues after the read ends, and that part is filled in from the germline J gene. The chain has TRBV20-1 and TRBJ1-1; possibly TRBD1 for D (5 bases). V lost 0 bases, J lost 6 bases, and 26 bases lay in between. CDR3 length equals 18 residues. CDR1 is DFQATT and CDR2 is SNEGSKA in the germline V gene (reference sequence). The CDR3 sequence is CSARDRRERIIRGSEAFF. Partial CDR3 DNA: TGCAGTGCTAGAGATCGACGGGAGAGAATCATAAGGGGCTCTGAA.

This clone has a count of ten or more. CDR3 loop: CSAIRLGSYNEQFF. The sequenced CDR3 bases are TGCAGTGCTATTCGGCTAGGCTCCTACAATGAG. The genes are TRBV20-1 and TRBJ2-1; D ambiguous. The read terminates 3 residues ahead of where the CDR3 ends, so the germline J gene completes it. The CDR3 is made up of 14 amino acids. Germline CDR1 and CDR2: DFQATT and SNEGSKA (reference sequence). The V and J ends lost 4 bases and 0 bases respectively, with 10 bases between them.

This clone was observed many times. The read is 3 residues too short to cover the CDR3 end, so that end is filled in from the germline J gene. This sequence joins TRBV12-3 or TRBV12-4 and TRBJ2-5; TRBD1 is a possible D gene (6 bases). Trimming stripped 8 bases from V and 2 bases from J, with 12 bases between. This CDR3 comprises 13 residues. The CDR3 sequence: CASGRQEQETQYF. The sequenced part of the CDR3 DNA is TGTGCCAGCGGTCGACAGGAACAAGAGACC.

This clone came up many times. Read data end 3 residues before the CDR3 end; the end is taken from the germline J gene. The chain recombines TRBV6-2 or TRBV6-3 with TRBJ1-1; D not resolved. The V gene lost 8 bases and the J gene lost 0 bases, with 10 bases spanning the gap. Germline lookup yields CDR1 MNHEY and CDR2 SVGEGT. This CDR3 region has 13 residues. CDR3 protein: CASHQAVNTEAFF. The CDR3 bases that were read are TGTGCCAGCCATCAGGCTGTGAACACTGAA.

This clone was found many times. Sequencing ends 3 residues short of the CDR3 end; the germline J gene provides the rest. V is TRBV7-3 and J is TRBJ1-2; TRBD1 agrees at 9 bases. The CDR3 consists of 13 residues. Germline V gives CDR1 SGHTA, CDR2 FQGTGA. Trimming took 4 bases from V and 6 from J; bases not matched to a gene: 3. CDR3 amino acids: CASSSRQGDGYTF. The covered CDR3 bases are TGTGCCAGCAGCTCCCGACAGGGGGATGGC. The full variable domain, completed using reference TRBV7-3 and TRBJ1-2, is GAGVSQTPSNKVTEKGKYVELRCDPISGHTALYWYRQSLGQGPEFLIYFQGTGAADDSGLPNDRFFAVRPEGSVSTLKIQRTERGDSAVYLCASSSRQGDGYTFGSGTRLTVV.

Of note for this clone: A read error is the likely source, as a far larger clone sits one nucleotide away. The covered CDR3 bases are TGCAGCGCCGGGACAGGGGGTGTCCCCAATGAG. It translates to CSAGTGGVPNE. The entire CDR3 is CSAGTGGVPNEQFF. This chain connects TRBV29-1 to TRBJ2-1, with 11 bases fitting TRBD1. The read terminates 3 residues before the CDR3 end, so the remaining end is supplied by the germline J gene. V gave up 7 bases and J gave up 6 bases; unmatched junction bases: 8. This CDR3 region has 14 residues. Germline loops: CDR1 SQVTM, CDR2 ANQGSEA.

In this sample, this clone turned up many times. The CDR3 end lies 3 residues beyond the end of the read and is filled in from the germline J gene. The V gene is TRBV5-1, the J gene TRBJ1-4; 7 nucleotides agree with TRBD1. J gave up 0 bases and V 4 bases, and 6 bases lay outside the gene matches. This CDR3 has 16 amino acids. The germline V gene has CDR1 SGHRS and CDR2 YFSETQ. The DNA read from the CDR3 is TGCGCCAGCAGCGACAGGGCCGATTCAACTAATGAAAAA. It translates to CASSDRADSTNEK. The whole CDR3 protein is CASSDRADSTNEKLFF.

This clone was detected only a few times. The read halts 3 residues ahead of the CDR3 end, with the missing end drawn from the germline J gene. The chain uses TRBV5-1 and TRBJ2-1; TRBD1 matches 8 bases. V lost 0 bases to trimming and J lost 7 bases; unmatched junction nucleotides: 12. Germline lookup yields CDR1 SGHRS and CDR2 YFSETQ. CDR3 length equals 17 residues. The sequenced part of the CDR3 DNA is TGCGCCAGCAGCTTGGATCCAGGGGGCTCGAGGGGGAATGAG. Translating gives CASSLDPGGSRGNE. The whole CDR3 region reads CASSLDPGGSRGNEQFF.

This clone was seen at least ten times. The DNA ends 3 residues before the CDR3 does, and the rest of the CDR3 is filled in from the germline J gene. The genes are TRBV7-2 and TRBJ1-2; 7 bases fit TRBD1. Losses at the gene ends were 5 bases for V and 4 bases for J; bases not matched to a gene: 4. The CDR3 is made up of 13 amino acids. CDR1 SGHTA and CDR2 FQGNSA come from the germline V gene. The CDR3 bases that were read are TGTGCCAGCAGCCCGGGACAGACCTATGGC. As protein: CASSPGQTYG. The whole CDR3 sequence is CASSPGQTYGYTF.

The CDR3 DNA, read in part, is TGTGCCAGCCTTGAAGGACAGCCAAAGAGCACAGATACG. Protein product: CASLEGQPKSTDT. The full CDR3 protein reads CASLEGQPKSTDTQYF. The genes are TRBV2 and TRBJ2-3; weak D call: TRBD1 (6 bases). The CDR3 is cut off 3 residues early in the read; its end comes from the germline J gene. Trimming shortened V by 8 bases and J by 0 bases, and 18 bases separated the two germline ends. CDR3 length equals 16 residues. CDR1 SNHLY and CDR2 FYNNEI come from the germline V gene.

This clone was picked up many times. A read error may account for a junction end that differs from germline. The missing CDR3 end, 3 residues past where the read stops, is filled in from the germline J gene. The rearrangement joins TRBV4-2 to TRBJ1-1; D is undetermined. The CDR3 runs 16 residues. Germline loops: CDR1 LGHNA, CDR2 YNFKEQ. The part of the CDR3 DNA that was read is TGCGCCAGCAGCCAAGAGGACTCCTATGGGAACACTGAA. Protein product: CASSQEDSYGNTE. From start to end, the CDR3 is CASSQEDSYGNTEAFF.

This clone appeared many times. The read stops 3 residues short of the end of the CDR3; the missing end is completed from the germline J gene. The rearrangement uses TRBV20-1 and TRBJ2-3; TRBD1 matches at 7 bases. This CDR3 has 16 residues. The junction had 11 bases not matched to a gene; V was cut back by 4 bases and J by 1 base. Germline CDR1 reads DFQATT; CDR2 reads SNEGSKA (reference sequence). The chain's CDR3 is CSAIEGGVMGTDTQYF. The CDR3 bases that were read are TGCAGTGCTATCGAAGGGGGCGTGATGGGCACAGATACG.

Many counts were recorded for this clone. The CDR3 end is not reached by the read, which stops 3 residues before it; the germline J gene fills it in. The chain is built from TRBV11-2 and TRBJ1-2; no clear D. The length of the CDR3 is 12 residues. Germline lookup yields CDR1 SGHAT and CDR2 FQNNGV. The sequenced CDR3 bases are TGTGCCAGCAGCGTGATTGGCACAGGC. Translated, it gives CASSVIGTG. The CDR3 as a whole reads CASSVIGTGYTF.

This clone has ten or more counts. Read sequence stops 3 residues before the CDR3 end, and the germline J gene provides the missing end. The gene calls are TRBV19 and TRBJ2-7; D is possibly TRBD1 (6 bases). The germline V gene encodes CDR1 LNHDA and CDR2 SQIVND (reference sequence). This CDR3 spans 16 amino acids. V lost 6 bases to trimming and J lost 0 bases, with 18 bases between them. The DNA read from the CDR3 is TGTGCCAGTAGCTTCAAGGGGGATATGAGCTCCTACGAG. This translates into CASSFKGDMSSYE. The CDR3 in its entirety is CASSFKGDMSSYEQYF.

The table lists this clone with many counts. The read stops 3 residues short of the end of the CDR3; the missing end is completed from the germline J gene. The J gene is TRBJ2-2, the V gene TRBV13, with 11 bases that match TRBD2. V trimming: 5 bases; J trimming: 6 bases; junction bases outside the gene matches: 8. Looked up from germline, CDR1 is PRHDT and CDR2 is FYEKMQ (reference sequence). This CDR3 contains 16 residues. CDR3 DNA, as far as it was read: TGTGCCAGCAGCGCAAAGACTAGCGGGACCGCCGGGGAG. Protein sequence: CASSAKTSGTAGE. The CDR3, in full, reads CASSAKTSGTAGELFF.

This clone occurred many times. The read falls 3 residues short of the CDR3 end, and the missing part is taken from the germline J gene. The rearrangement links TRBV7-2 to TRBJ2-2; 11 positions match TRBD1. Germline CDR1 reads SGHTA; CDR2 reads FQGNSA. This CDR3 spans 15 amino acids. The J segment lost 6 bases and the V segment lost 4 bases, leaving 4 bases of the junction unmatched. The CDR3 DNA, read in part, is TGTGCCAGCAGCTACAGGACAGGGGGCTCCGGGGAG. Protein: CASSYRTGGSGE. The whole CDR3 sequence is CASSYRTGGSGELFF.

This clone was observed many times. Sequencing ends 3 residues short of the CDR3 end; the germline J gene provides the rest. This chain connects TRBV5-6 to TRBJ1-6; possibly TRBD1 for D (6 bases). From germline, CDR1 is SGHDT and CDR2 YYEEEE. CDR3 size: 14 residues. V gave up 4 bases and J gave up 7 bases, with 12 bases separating them. The CDR3 reads CASSVDRLNSPLHF. The part of the CDR3 DNA that was read is TGTGCCAGCAGCGTTGACAGGTTAAATTCACCC.

This clone was found many times. Other DNA sequences of this sample code for an identical CDR3. The CDR3 DNA, read in part, is TGTGCCAGCAGTGGGACTAGCGGGAGCACCGGGGAG. Its protein is CASSGTSGSTGE. The full CDR3 protein is CASSGTSGSTGELFF. The chain is built from TRBV6-4 and TRBJ2-2; 13 bases line up with TRBD2. The read halts 3 residues ahead of the CDR3 end, with the missing end drawn from the germline J gene. The CDR3 length is 15 residues. CDR1 is MRHNA and CDR2 is SNTAGT in the germline V gene. V gave up 4 bases and J gave up 4 bases; unmatched junction bases: 0.

This clone was detected many times. The DNA ends 3 residues before the CDR3 does, and the rest of the CDR3 is filled in from the germline J gene. The chain has TRBV5-1 and TRBJ1-1, with 8 positions matching TRBD1. Unmatched junction bases numbered 10, after V lost 2 bases and J lost 4 bases. The CDR3 extends over 16 amino acids. CDR1 is SGHRS, CDR2 YFSETQ, per germline. CDR3 residues: CASSFGVGTGVTEAFF. CDR3 DNA, as far as it was read: TGCGCCAGCAGCTTCGGGGTGGGGACAGGTGTCACTGAA.

There are many counts of this clone. The missing CDR3 end, 3 residues past where the read stops, is filled in from the germline J gene. This chain joins TRBV5-6 and TRBJ2-7; D may be TRBD2 (5 bases). V lost 2 bases to trimming and J lost 2 bases, with 11 bases between them. The CDR3 runs to 14 residues. Germline assignment: CDR1 SGHDT and CDR2 YYEEEE. The CDR3 spells CASSFFWTAYEQYF. CDR3 bases read: TGTGCCAGCAGCTTTTTTTGGACTGCCTACGAG. Drawing the rest from reference TRBV5-6 and TRBJ2-7, the complete variable domain is DAGVTQSPTHLIKTRGQQVTLRCSPKSGHDTVSWYQQALGQGPQFIFQYYEEEERQRGNFPDRFSGHQFPNYSSELNVNALLLGDSALYLCASSFFWTAYEQYFGPGTRLTVT.

This clone was picked up many times. The CDR3 extends 3 residues past the end of the read, so its final part is completed from the germline J gene. The chain employs TRBV29-1 and TRBJ1-5; 9 positions match TRBD1. V trimming: 7 bases; J trimming: 2 bases; junction bases outside the gene matches: 12. The germline V gene has CDR1 SQVTM and CDR2 ANQGSEA. The CDR3 runs to 16 residues. CDR3 loop: CSAEDRGIRGNQPQHF. The CDR3 bases that were read are TGCAGCGCCGAAGACAGGGGGATTCGTGGCAATCAGCCC. The full variable domain, rest sourced from reference TRBV29-1 and TRBJ1-5, is SAVISQKPSRDICQRGTSLTIQCQVDSQVTMMFWYRQQPGQSLTLIATANQGSEATYESGFVIDKFPISRPNLTFSTLTVSNMSPEDSSIYLCSAEDRGIRGNQPQHFGDGTRLSIL.

This clone was recorded at least ten times. CDR3 loop: CASSAGQYGYTF. The part of the CDR3 DNA that was read is TGTGCCAGCAGTGCTGGACAGTATGGC. The V and J genes are TRBV6-1 and TRBJ1-2; possibly TRBD1 for D (6 bases). The sequence runs out 3 residues before the end of the CDR3; the remainder is reconstructed from the germline J gene. CDR1 and CDR2 from the germline V gene are MNHNS and SASEGT. The CDR3 is 12 residues long. The V and J ends lost 4 bases and 5 bases respectively, with 8 bases between them.

The sample holds many counts of this clone. The read halts 3 residues ahead of the CDR3 end, with the missing end drawn from the germline J gene. V usage is TRBV6-2 or TRBV6-3 and J usage is TRBJ2-2; D not certain. Trimming stripped 1 base from V and 9 bases from J, with 3 bases between. The CDR3 loop spans 11 amino acids. From germline, CDR1 is MNHEY and CDR2 SVGEGT. The CDR3 reads CASSYFRELFF. The CDR3 DNA, read in part, is TGTGCCAGCAGTTACTTTAGGGAG.

There are many counts of this clone. From the germline J gene comes the end of the CDR3, since the read stops 3 residues before it. This rearrangement joins TRBV7-6 to TRBJ2-1; 9 bases agree with TRBD1. Per germline, CDR1 SGHVS and CDR2 FNYEAQ. The CDR3 is 14 residues long. V gave up 1 base and J gave up 9 bases; unmatched junction bases: 4. Incomplete CDR3 DNA: TGTGCCAGCAGCTTAGTACAGGGGGCGAGTGAG. Encoded protein: CASSLVQGASE. The complete CDR3 protein is CASSLVQGASEQFF. Full variable domain (missing parts from reference TRBV7-6 and TRBJ2-1): GAGVSQSPRYKVTKRGQDVALRCDPISGHVSLYWYRQALGQGPEFLTYFNYEAQQDKSGLPNDRFSAERPEGSISTLTIQRTEQRDSAMYRCASSLVQGASEQFFGPGTRLTVL.